One sample yielded the 12 T cell receptor beta chains listed below, sequenced in a study of T cells in Graves' hyperthyroidism and ophthalmopathy. It was RNA transcripts that yielded the amplified TCR beta CDR3 regions. The TCR CDR3 first-round RT-PCR relied on the HTBI primer set. MiXCR was run by TCRdb on the multiplex PCR reads, yielding one entry per CDR3 protein. Of around 700,000 distinct CDR3 sequences listed, over 15% are singletons. Material for sequencing was blood. These TCRs come from a woman aged 50 to 60 with Graves' hyperthyroidism that later progressed to Graves' ophthalmopathy.

This clonotype occurred many times. CDR3 nucleotides: TGTGCCAGCTTCCTCCTCACAGATACGCAGTATTTT. Translation: CASFLLTDTQYF. The chain recombines TRBV18 with TRBJ2-3, with D uncertain. The CDR3 runs to 12 residues. Germline V gives CDR1 KGHSH, CDR2 LQKENI. V lost 7 bases, J lost 2 bases, and 7 bases lay in between.

This clonotype was observed many times. This chain connects TRBV3-1 to TRBJ1-1, with 7 bases lining up with TRBD1. CDR3 length equals 13 residues. Germline V lookup: CDR1 LGHDT, CDR2 YNNKEL (reference sequence). Trimming at V came to 4 bases and at J to 7 bases, leaving 6 bases not matched to a gene. CDR3 in DNA: TGTGCCAGCAGCCCAAGACAGGGCAGTGAAGCTTTCTTT. This sequence encodes CASSPRQGSEAFF.

The genes are TRBV5-5 and TRBJ2-3, with D perhaps matching TRBD1 or TRBD2 (5 bases each). V was pared by 0 bases and J by 4 bases, with 9 bases between. The germline gives CDR1 SGHKS, CDR2 YYEKEE (reference sequence). The CDR3 has 14 residues. The CDR3: CASSLEGTADTQYF. As DNA, the CDR3 is TGTGCCAGCAGCTTGGAAGGGACGGCAGATACGCAGTATTTT.

A few counts support this clonotype. V is TRBV5-5 and J is TRBJ2-1, with D perhaps TRBD2 (6 bases). V was shortened by 0 bases and J by 10 bases, with 14 bases between the two germline ends. The CDR3 is 14 amino acids. Germline CDR1 reads SGHKS; CDR2 reads YYEKEE (reference sequence). The CDR3 region is CASSLVGTAGEQFF. The CDR3 bases are TGTGCCAGCAGCTTGGTAGGGACGGCGGGGGAGCAGTTCTTC.

This clonotype was counted a few times. This chain joins TRBV28 and TRBJ2-2, with 7 positions matching TRBD1. Germline V lookup: CDR1 MDHEN, CDR2 SYDVKM. The CDR3 length is 13 residues. V lost 7 bases to trimming and J lost 4 bases; unmatched junction nucleotides: 3. The CDR3 loop reads CASITGVTGELFF. Here the CDR3 DNA reads TGTGCCAGCATAACAGGGGTCACCGGGGAGCTGTTTTTT.

The chain recombines TRBV12-3 or TRBV12-4 with TRBJ1-4; TRBD1 aligns across 7 bases. This CDR3 comprises 15 residues. The V segment lost 6 bases and the J segment 3 bases; nucleotides outside the gene matches: 7. CDR3 in DNA: TGTGCCAGCAGAACGACAGGGTCTCCTAATGAAAAACTGTTTTTT. It specifies CASRTTGSPNEKLFF.

The chain uses TRBV5-1 and TRBJ2-1; D uncertain. This CDR3 comprises 12 residues. The germline CDR1 and CDR2 sequences are SGHRS and YFSETQ. Trimming stripped 5 bases from V and 3 bases from J, with 6 bases between. Written as DNA, the CDR3 is TGCGCCAGCAGGCAGGACTACAATGAGCAGTTCTTC. Amino acid sequence: CASRQDYNEQFF.

The chain carries TRBV12-3 or TRBV12-4 and TRBJ1-1; no clear D gene. V shed 7 bases and J shed 4 bases, with 13 bases lying between them. The CDR3 extends over 13 amino acids. The CDR3 DNA reads TGTGCCAGCACCCTGGGGTCGCTCACTGAAGCTTTCTTT. It encodes CASTLGSLTEAFF.

The table lists this clonotype with many counts. The CDR3 coding sequence is TGTGCCAGCAGTCAAATACAGGGTGGCACTGAAGCTTTCTTT. Its protein product is CASSQIQGGTEAFF. The V call is TRBV12-3 or TRBV12-4, the J call TRBJ1-1, with a possible D match to TRBD1 (6 bases). The CDR3 has 14 residues. V lost 5 bases to trimming and J lost 4 bases, with 14 bases between them.

The J gene is TRBJ1-1, the V gene TRBV9; possibly TRBD1 for D (6 bases). Germline CDR1 SGDLS, CDR2 YYNGEE. The CDR3 totals 16 residues. The V gene lost 0 bases and the J gene lost 5 bases, with 17 bases spanning the gap. The CDR3 DNA reads as TGTGCCAGCAGCGTAGGCGGGGGGCGGACGGATACTGAAGCTTTCTTT. Protein sequence: CASSVGGGRTDTEAFF.

This clonotype was counted ten times or more. The chain uses TRBV5-1 and TRBJ1-1, with 8 bases identical to TRBD1. CDR3 size: 16 residues. Germline loops: CDR1 SGHRS, CDR2 YFSETQ. The trim removed 2 bases at V and 0 bases at J, leaving 6 bases unmatched. CDR3 nucleotides: TGCGCCAGCAGCTTCTACAGGGGGGGGATGAACACTGAAGCTTTCTTT. Encoded protein: CASSFYRGGMNTEAFF.

The chain carries TRBV5-1 and TRBJ1-2; D gene ambiguous. Germline CDR1 and CDR2: SGHRS and YFSETQ. V lost 0 bases and J 6 bases, leaving 12 bases between the germline ends. This CDR3 comprises 14 residues. CDR3 loop: CASSLGAEPHGYTF. CDR3 bases: TGCGCCAGCAGCTTGGGAGCTGAACCGCATGGCTACACCTTC. Looking up the rest from reference TRBV5-1 and TRBJ1-2 gives the full variable domain: KAGVTQTPRYLIKTRGQQVTLSCSPISGHRSVSWYQQTPGQGLQFLFEYFSETQRNKGNFPGRFSGRQFSNSRSEMNVSTLELGDSALYLCASSLGAEPHGYTFGSGTRLTVV.